This T cell receptor (beta chain) is drawn from a study of blood T cells in healthy people across ages (dated by TCRdb to the mid-2010s). The study in broad terms: In model experiments, template switching captured roughly one uniquely barcoded TCR beta cDNA molecule for every two T cells. The study analyzed two additional independent replicas of 1 million unique cDNA reads from the same blood draw for two donors, one aged 18 to 29 and one aged 80 or older. The study measured age-related changes in TCR beta repertoire diversity using deep sequencing normalized with unique cDNA molecular identifiers. Four age groups were formed from the donors: young (average approximately 15 years), middle-aged (approximately 40), aged (about 62) and long-lived (around 80).

Beyond this particular receptor, the publication reports: Total diversity estimates from one million sequenced T cells were considered lower bounds and underestimates. The percentage of naive T cells measured by flow cytometry correlated strongly with observed TCR beta diversity. The long-lived group showed more naive CD4+ T cells, fewer expanded clones and increased TCR diversity than the aged group, suggesting age selection. Donor CMV infection status was unknown, potentially confounding age-related changes in expanded clonotypes. Observed TCR beta diversity per million T cells fell roughly linearly with age, and a significant reduction was already apparent by age roughly 40. Since profiling was done on bulk unsorted PBMCs, naive and antigen-experienced compartments could not be conclusively compared.

This clonotype came up a few times. Its target antigen remains unknown. Base-call qualities are not available, and no considerably larger clone is one nucleotide away. Receptors were amplified or captured by 5' RACE. The listed sequencing device is Illumina HiSeq 2500. A second PCR of about 6 to 11 cycles was performed with a sample-barcoded 5' primer and a J-beta primer mix. A unique molecular identifier was introduced onto each TCR beta cDNA molecule by a template-switch 5' adaptor carrying 12 random nucleotides. Each sample yielded at least 3 million CDR3-containing paired-end reads. The Mint cDNA synthesis kit, primed by a TRBC-specific oligonucleotide, was used to synthesize first-strand cDNA from all RNA. After uracil-DNA glycosylase treatment, a first 18-cycle PCR used universal primers M1SS and BC2_uni_R on all cDNA. In the authors' own workflow: For normalization, 1 million high-quality reads, each with a distinct molecular identifier, were randomly selected from each sample. Reads with shared molecular identifiers were discarded instead of being binned into consensus sequences. MiTCR, run with a Q25 quality threshold and the strictest error-elimination algorithm, handled CDR3 identification, clonotype clustering and error correction. A nonparametric unseen species model using Euler transformation provided a lower-bound estimate of total TCR beta diversity. TCRdb handled the public reads itself, with Q25 trimming in fastp and clone calling in MiXCR, and kept productive beta chains. Duplicate CDR3 protein sequences are folded into a single record with the most common DNA and genes. The V and J calls follow TCRdb's processing rather than the paper's. In this sample the table shows 600,000 to 900,000 distinct CDR3 sequences, about a quarter of which occur a single time. 3% of the sample belongs to the ten largest clones.

Donors were a few dozen systemically healthy Caucasian individuals from Russia aged roughly 6 to 95 years. About 10 milliliters of peripheral blood were collected from each donor into EDTA-treated Vacutainer tubes. Ficoll-Paque density-gradient centrifugation was used to isolate PBMCs, with at least 6 million per sample. Total RNA, at least 5.5 micrograms per sample, was extracted from PBMCs with Trizol reagent. The percentages of naive CD45RAhigh/CD27high T cells were determined by flow cytometry on a PBMC aliquot from every donor. From the cysteine through the phenylalanine, the CDR3 covers 15 amino acids. Kept here is only the CDR3 DNA, which spans 45 bases and is read in frame from base 1. The germline V gene encodes CDR1 SGHRS and CDR2 YFSETQ. Here V drops 0 bases and J drops 4 bases, and the junction holds 3 bases not matched to any gene. The sample also formed part of further work on T cells of mothers and their children. The second study also describes: The donors were nine systemically healthy Caucasian individuals, made up of three mothers and their six children. cDNA synthesis consumed the entire amount of extracted RNA, loaded at 1.5 ug RNA in each 15 ul reaction. In the second PCR, the M1S primer introduced both the sample barcodes and 2-4 random nucleotides. Over 8 million TCR beta CDR3 reads came from each mother, compared with roughly 2.8 million reads from each child. Thymic selection similarly shapes TCR recombination output in related and unrelated pairs, with minor effect from inherited differences. Normalized repertoire overlap in related mother-child pairs was always slightly higher than in unrelated mother-child pairs, but the difference was never significant. Persistent microchimeric T cell clones were not detected, at a sensitivity of about 90 clones per million clonotypes. The study used deep NGS to compare TCR beta repertoires of mothers and children, seeking features distinguishing related mother-child pairs from unrelated individuals. The mean age was around 42 +/- 4 years for the mothers and around 10 +/- 4 years for the children. After adapter ligation was performed with NEBNext reagents, the libraries were sequenced on an Illumina HiSeq 2000 with 100+100 nt paired-end reads. Mother and child libraries were prepared a month apart and sequenced in separate runs to prevent cross-contamination. For each donor, between about 500,000 and 2,200,000 distinct TCR beta clonotypes were identified. Naive TCR beta clonotypes were estimated from low-frequency clonotypes matched to each donor's FACS-determined naive share, without sorting.

This clonotype was sampled from a boy between 10 and 17 years old in good health. Sequencing was done on a sample of blood. The chain joins TRBV5-1 to TRBJ2-1, and TRBD2 matches 8 of the central bases. The DNA sequence is as follows: TGCGCCAGCAGCTTGGAGGGACTAGAGTACAATGAGCAGTTCTTC. Its translation is CASSLEGLEYNEQFF.